The rows below give T cell receptor beta chains drawn from one sample of a study of vaccination effects on CD4 cells after COVID-19. For these receptors, no antigen is known. Only in-frame clones appear in the TCRdb table, and some are missing; sequencing was by immunoSEQ multiplex PCR. The table records tens of thousands of clones, more than 70% of them present only once. Here the sequenced sample was CD4+ T cells from PBMCs cultured with HCoV-NL63 spike peptides, taken before COVID-19 vaccination. Receptors were obtained from a human donor who received a COVID-19 vaccine. The CDR3 runs from the conserved cysteine through the conserved F or W. The D gene is left open where the match is weak. Size is stated for part of the rows, as once, few or many counts, or as a class when the clone is expanded.

j_call,d_call,v_call,clone_size,cdr3_nt,cdr3_aa
TRBJ2-1,TRBD2,TRBV27,NA,TGTGCCAGCAGTTTTAGACTAGCGGGGGCCCTCAATGAGCAGTTCTTC,CASSFRLAGALNEQFF
TRBJ1-1,TRBD1,TRBV5-1,NA,TGCGCCAGCAGCTTGGGACAGGGGAACATGAACACTGAAGCTTTCTTT,CASSLGQGNMNTEAFF
TRBJ2-5,TRBD1,TRBV5-1,NA,TGCGCCAGCAAGGGCCCGGGACAGGGTGTTGAGACCCAGTACTTC,CASKGPGQGVETQYF
TRBJ1-4,TRBD1,TRBV5-1,NA,TGCGCCAGCAGCTTGGGCGGGACAGTACTTACAACTAATGAAAAACTGTTTTTT,CASSLGGTVLTTNEKLFF
TRBJ2-4,NA,TRBV12-2,NA,TGTGCAAGTCGCTCCGACCGGGGGAACAGGTACTTC,CASRSDRGNRYF
TRBJ1-2,NA,TRBV6-5,NA,TGTGCCAGCAGTTACTCCCTCCAGGGAGGCTACACCTTC,CASSYSLQGGYTF
TRBJ2-3,NA,TRBV5-1,NA,TGCGCCAGCAGCTCCGGACCACTGACGGGGGGCACAGATACGCAGTATTTT,CASSSGPLTGGTDTQYF
TRBJ2-2,TRBD1,TRBV5-1,NA,TGCGCCAGCAGCCCAGGGACAGGCAACACCGGGGAGCTGTTTTTT,CASSPGTGNTGELFF
TRBJ2-3,TRBD2,TRBV6-6,once,TGTGCCAGCACCTACGGTAGCGGGGGGGCTGATACGCAGTATTTT,CASTYGSGGADTQYF
TRBJ1-2,NA,TRBV15,NA,TGTGCCACCAGCGAGGGGCGTAACTATGGCTACACCTTC,CATSEGRNYGYTF
TRBJ2-5,TRBD1,TRBV6-1,NA,TGTGCCAGCAGTGAAGGTGGGACAGGCCAAGAGACCCAGTACTTC,CASSEGGTGQETQYF
TRBJ2-6,NA,TRBV5-1,NA,TGCGCCAGCAGTTTTACAGTTACTGGGGCCAACGTCCTGACTTTC,CASSFTVTGANVLTF
TRBJ2-3,TRBD2,TRBV11-3,NA,TGTGCCAGCAGCTCAGGGACTAGCGGGGAAGATACGCAGTATTTT,CASSSGTSGEDTQYF
TRBJ2-4,NA,TRBV5-1,NA,TGCGCCAGCAGCTTGGATACAGGGAACCCGCGCTTTTCCAAAAACATTCAGTACTTC,CASSLDTGNPRFSKNIQYF
TRBJ1-5,NA,TRBV20-1,once,TGCAGTGCTAGTTTGGCAGGCAATCAGCCCCAGCATTTT,CSASLAGNQPQHF
TRBJ2-4,NA,TRBV19,NA,TGTGCCAGTAGTAAAGGGACACTAGCCAAAAACATTCAGTACTTC,CASSKGTLAKNIQYF
TRBJ1-5,NA,TRBV19,once,TGTGCCAGTAGTTGGGGGCCTTCCCGGAGCAATCAGCCCCAGCATTTT,CASSWGPSRSNQPQHF
TRBJ1-5,NA,TRBV30,few,TGTGCCTGGAGCTCAAACCCCCAGGGGCGGCCCCAGCATTTT,CAWSSNPQGRPQHF
TRBJ1-2,NA,TRBV14,NA,TGTGCCAGCAGCCAAGTTGGCGGGTGGTATGGCTACACCTTC,CASSQVGGWYGYTF
TRBJ1-1,NA,TRBV6-2/TRBV6-3,NA,TGTGCCAGCAGTTACATAGGGGGGGGCGCGAACACTGAAGCTTTCTTT,CASSYIGGGANTEAFF
TRBJ2-5,NA,TRBV24-1,NA,TGTGCCACCAGTGATGCAGGGTCTCAAAAGACCCAGTACTTC,CATSDAGSQKTQYF
TRBJ2-2,TRBD1,TRBV5-1,few,TGCGCCAGCAGCCCCCTCTTAGGGGGCGACACCGGGGAGCTGTTTTTT,CASSPLLGGDTGELFF
TRBJ2-1,NA,TRBV2,NA,TGTGCCAGCAGTGAAAGGGTAGGCGAGCAGTTCTTC,CASSERVGEQFF
TRBJ1-1,NA,TRBV5-6,NA,TGTGCCAGCAGCTTGGGGTCAGGGAACACTGAAGCTTTCTTT,CASSLGSGNTEAFF
TRBJ1-1,NA,TRBV6-5,few,TGTGCCAGCACGTACAGCTGGAACACTGAAGCTTTCTTT,CASTYSWNTEAFF
TRBJ2-4,TRBD1,TRBV25-1,once,TGTGCCAGCAGTGGAACAGGGGTAGGGTCTAAAAACATTCAGTACTTC,CASSGTGVGSKNIQYF
TRBJ1-5,NA,TRBV19,NA,TGTGCCAGTAGTTTGCAGGGCGGCAATCAGCCCCAGCATTTT,CASSLQGGNQPQHF
TRBJ2-6,NA,TRBV5-4,once,TGTGCCAGCAGCTTGGGCGCCAGAGTTTTCTCTGGGGCCAACGTCCTGACTTTC,CASSLGARVFSGANVLTF
TRBJ2-5,TRBD2,TRBV6-6,NA,TGTGCCAGCAGCCCGTCTAGCGGGGGACGACAAGAGACCCAGTACTTC,CASSPSSGGRQETQYF
TRBJ2-1,NA,TRBV5-1,NA,TGCGCCAGCAGCCCTAGGATAGACAATGAGCAGTTCTTC,CASSPRIDNEQFF
TRBJ1-2,NA,TRBV5-1,few,TGCGCCAGCAGCTTGGCCGGAGGGGGAGGAGGCTATGGCTACACCTTC,CASSLAGGGGGYGYTF
TRBJ2-3,NA,TRBV10-3,NA,TGTGCCATCAGGCCCAGGGGGGGACTGGGCACAGATACGCAGTATTTT,CAIRPRGGLGTDTQYF
TRBJ1-5,TRBD1,TRBV30,NA,TGTGCCTGGAGAGCAGGGGGCGGGTGGAATCAGCCCCAGCATTTT,CAWRAGGGWNQPQHF
TRBJ1-4,TRBD1,TRBV6-5,few,TGTGCCAGCAGTTCTCCAGGGACAGGTCATGAAAAACTGTTTTTT,CASSSPGTGHEKLFF
TRBJ1-4,NA,TRBV10-3,NA,TGTGCCATCAGTGACGACAACCGGGATGAAAAACTGTTTTTT,CAISDDNRDEKLFF
TRBJ2-3,NA,TRBV4-1,NA,TGCGCCAGCAGCCTTCAAGGAGTGGATACGCAGTATTTT,CASSLQGVDTQYF
TRBJ2-2,TRBD2,TRBV19,NA,TGTGCCAGTAGTCTCGTACTAGCGGGGGCCTCGAGTGGGGAGCTGTTTTTT,CASSLVLAGASSGELFF
TRBJ1-5,TRBD1,TRBV19,NA,TGTGCCAGTAGTATCGGGGCAGGGGGAGAATATAGCAATCAGCCCCAGCATTTT,CASSIGAGGEYSNQPQHF
TRBJ1-1,NA,TRBV2,NA,TGTGCCAGCAGTCCCGAGTCGCCACGAACTGAAGCTTTCTTT,CASSPESPRTEAFF
TRBJ1-2,NA,TRBV2,NA,TGTGCCAGCAAAACCTCCGTGGGGGGGGTTGGAGGCTACACCTTC,CASKTSVGGVGGYTF
TRBJ2-5,TRBD1,TRBV24-1,NA,TGTGCCACCAGCAATCCAGGGGGAGAGACCCAGTACTTC,CATSNPGGETQYF
TRBJ2-1,NA,TRBV5-4,NA,TGTGCCAGCAGCCGGGGGTACGATGAGCAGTTCTTC,CASSRGYDEQFF
TRBJ2-5,NA,TRBV9,NA,TGTGCCAGCAGCCCCACGCGGGGGCATATCCGAGAGACCCAGTACTTC,CASSPTRGHIRETQYF
TRBJ1-6,NA,TRBV14,NA,TGTGCCAGCAGCCAAGTGGGGGAATCACCCCTCCACTTT,CASSQVGESPLHF
TRBJ2-1,TRBD1,TRBV18,NA,TGTGCCAGCTCACCACGGAGGACAGGGAGTAACCATGAGCAGTTCTTC,CASSPRRTGSNHEQFF
TRBJ2-3,NA,TRBV7-2,once,TGTGCCAGCAGCGTCCACCCGGGCACCGGTGTATGGGGTACGCAGTATTTT,CASSVHPGTGVWGTQYF
TRBJ1-1,TRBD1,TRBV18,NA,TGTGCCAGCTCACCACCCGTACAGGGGGGCGGTTGGACTGAAGCTTTCTTT,CASSPPVQGGGWTEAFF
TRBJ1-4,NA,TRBV6-6,NA,TGTGCCAGCGTTGGGGCCGGTAATGAAAAACTGTTTTTT,CASVGAGNEKLFF
TRBJ2-3,NA,TRBV10-3,NA,TGTGCCATCAATCGTTTGGCGACAGATACGCAGTATTTT,CAINRLATDTQYF
TRBJ2-2,TRBD1,TRBV24-1,NA,TGTGCCACCAGGACCGGGACAGGGGAGGTCGGGGAGCTGTTTTTT,CATRTGTGEVGELFF
TRBJ2-3,NA,TRBV30,NA,TGTGCCTGGAGCCGAAGCTCCCCAGGGCACAAGCAGTATTTT,CAWSRSSPGHKQYF
TRBJ1-4,TRBD1,TRBV30,few,TGTGCCTGGAGCGAACAGGGGGTCGGAGGTGAAAAACTGTTTTTT,CAWSEQGVGGEKLFF
TRBJ1-2,NA,TRBV4-1,few,TGCGCCAGCAGCCAGGCTACTTTGGGACTTCGGTATGGCTACACCTTC,CASSQATLGLRYGYTF
TRBJ1-1,TRBD1,TRBV18,NA,TGTGCCAGCTCACCGGACAGGGGAAGGTACACTGAAGCTTTCTTT,CASSPDRGRYTEAFF